Presented here are 22 T cell receptor beta chains from one specimen sequenced in a study of blood T cell repertoires in COVID-19. This table comes from immunoSEQ multiplex PCR, and its TCRdb copy is limited to in-frame clones, with some not included. This table has under 200,000 clones, 80% to 85% appearing once. Material: peripheral blood. All receptors come from a human donor with acute or convalescent COVID-19. The donor label of this sample is uncertain.

This clone was detected only once. CDR3 coding DNA: TGTGCCTGGAGCAACCTTAACGGGGGGGCGAATGGCTACACCTTC. Encoded protein: CAWSNLNGGANGYTF. V usage is TRBV30 and J usage is TRBJ1-2; tentative D call: TRBD1 (6 bases). The CDR3 contains 15 residues. CDR1 is GTSNPN, CDR2 SVGIG, per germline (reference sequence). Trimming removed 3 bases from V and 6 bases from J, with 20 bases in between.

The chain links TRBV5-8 to TRBJ1-2; the match to TRBD1 covers 8 bases. This CDR3 has 14 residues. After removal of 4 bases from V and 4 bases from J, the junction contained 6 bases not matched to a gene. Germline values: CDR1 SGHTS, CDR2 YDEGEE. CDR3 coding DNA: TGTGCCAGCAGCGGACAGGGACGGGTCTATGGCTACACCTTC. This encodes CASSGQGRVYGYTF. The variable domain in full, completed from reference TRBV5-8 and TRBJ1-2, reads EAGVTQSPTHLIKTRGQQATLRCSPISGHTSVYWYQQALGLGLQFLLWYDEGEERNRGNFPPRFSGRQFPNYSSELNVNALELEDSALYLCASSGQGRVYGYTFGSGTRLTVV.

The chain links TRBV27 to TRBJ2-7, with TRBD2 as a possible D gene (6 bases). This CDR3 has 15 residues. The ends were cut back, 7 bases at V and 3 bases at J, with 19 bases in the middle. CDR1 and CDR2 (germline): MNHEY, SMNVEV (reference sequence). The CDR3 loop is CASTPSGAGLYEQYF. The DNA for the CDR3 is TGTGCCAGCACCCCTTCGGGAGCAGGACTCTACGAGCAGTACTTC.

This chain connects TRBV30 to TRBJ2-3; TRBD2 aligns across 8 bases. This CDR3 comprises 17 residues. V gave up 1 base and J gave up 4 bases; unmatched junction bases: 13. Germline V gives CDR1 GTSNPN, CDR2 SVGIG (reference sequence). CDR3 protein: CAWSGGTSHPGADTQYF. In DNA form, the CDR3 reads TGTGCCTGGAGTGGGGGGACTAGTCACCCTGGGGCAGATACGCAGTATTTT.

Only a few counts were recorded for this clone. V gene TRBV5-4 combines with J gene TRBJ1-1, with D hard to call. This CDR3 has 13 amino acids. Germline V gene sequence: CDR1 SGHNT, CDR2 YYREEE (reference sequence). The V end was cut by 2 bases, the J end by 2 bases, with 7 bases between. CDR3 in amino acids: CASSFAGNTEAFF. The CDR3, as DNA: TGTGCCAGCAGCTTCGCGGGCAACACTGAAGCTTTCTTT. The whole variable domain, filled in from reference TRBV5-4 and TRBJ1-1, reads ETGVTQSPTHLIKTRGQQVTLRCSSQSGHNTVSWYQQALGQGPQFIFQYYREEENGRGNFPPRFSGLQFPNYSSELNVNALELDDSALYLCASSFAGNTEAFFGQGTRLTVV.

The chain links TRBV6-1 to TRBJ1-2; D gene uncertain. Per the germline V gene, CDR1 is MNHNS and CDR2 is SASEGT. The CDR3 contains 15 residues. The germline V and J ends were trimmed by 2 bases and 4 bases, with 14 bases remaining between them. CDR3 residues: CASSEIGSSSYGYTF. The CDR3 DNA sequence: TGTGCCAGCAGTGAAATAGGCAGTAGCTCCTATGGCTACACCTTC.

CDR3 sequence reads: CASSRHDPWDSPLHF. As DNA, the CDR3 is TGCGCCAGCAGCCGACACGACCCATGGGATTCACCCCTCCACTTT. J is TRBJ1-6 and V is TRBV5-1; D unclear. Germline V CDR1 and CDR2: SGHRS, YFSETQ. The V gene lost 4 bases and the J gene lost 8 bases, with 16 bases spanning the gap. This CDR3 contains 15 residues. The full variable domain, its missing parts supplied by reference TRBV5-1 and TRBJ1-6, is KAGVTQTPRYLIKTRGQQVTLSCSPISGHRSVSWYQQTPGQGLQFLFEYFSETQRNKGNFPGRFSGRQFSNSRSEMNVSTLELGDSALYLCASSRHDPWDSPLHFGNGTRLTVT.

J is TRBJ1-5 and V is TRBV6-5; perhaps TRBD1 as D (6 bases). Deletions cut 6 bases from V and 4 bases from J, with 10 bases between. This CDR3 is 13 amino acids long. Germline V lookup: CDR1 MNHEY, CDR2 SVGAGI. This CDR3 is CASRGQSNQPQHF. For the CDR3, the DNA is TGTGCCAGCAGAGGACAGTCTAATCAGCCCCAGCATTTT.

The rearrangement links TRBV7-2 to TRBJ2-5; 8 nucleotides match TRBD1. CDR3 length equals 15 residues. Germline V CDR1 and CDR2: SGHTA, FQGNSA. The V and J ends lost 0 bases and 6 bases, in that order; junction bases with no gene match: 6. CDR3 residues: CASSLAGDRPKTQYF. The CDR3 DNA sequence: TGTGCCAGCAGCTTAGCGGGGGACAGGCCAAAGACCCAGTACTTC.

The chain couples TRBV29-1 to TRBJ2-2, with 14 bases aligning to TRBD2. This CDR3 region has 14 residues. CDR1 SQVTM and CDR2 ANQGSEA come from the germline V gene. Unmatched junction bases numbered 2, after V lost 5 bases and J lost 6 bases. This CDR3 reads CSVRGLAGAGELFF. In nucleotides, the CDR3 is TGCAGCGTTCGGGGACTAGCGGGGGCCGGGGAGCTGTTTTTT.

J is TRBJ2-1 and V is TRBV4-1, with 8 nucleotides matching TRBD1. In germline, CDR1 is MGHRA, CDR2 YSYEKL. J was trimmed by 7 bases and V by 6 bases; bases with no gene match: 11. The CDR3 loop spans 15 amino acids. The CDR3 region has the DNA TGCGCCAGCAGTTTTGGGACAGGCCGGACTAATGAGCAGTTCTTC. This sequence encodes CASSFGTGRTNEQFF.

This chain links TRBV5-6 with TRBJ2-7, with D possibly matching TRBD2 (6 bases). This CDR3 has 12 amino acids. V gave up 3 bases and J gave up 9 bases, with 13 bases separating them. CDR1 and CDR2 (germline): SGHDT, YYEEEE. For the CDR3, the DNA is TGTGCCAGCAGCTCCTTATCGACTAGGCAGTACTTC. It encodes CASSSLSTRQYF.

The chain carries TRBV3-1 (or the pseudogene TRBV3-2) and TRBJ2-2, with no clear D. CDR1 LGHDT and CDR2 YNNKEL come from the germline V gene (reference sequence). Trimming took off 2 bases at V and 0 bases at J, with 10 bases between the two ends. There are 16 residues in the CDR3. CDR3 sequence reads: CASSQLYAANTGELFF. In DNA form, the CDR3 reads TGTGCCAGCAGCCAACTGTATGCGGCGAACACCGGGGAGCTGTTTTTT.

The chain has TRBV27 and TRBJ1-2; 7 nucleotides agree with TRBD1. Looked up from germline, CDR1 is MNHEY and CDR2 is SMNVEV (reference sequence). The CDR3 length is 12 residues. Trimming took 6 bases from V and 4 from J; bases not matched to a gene: 2. CDR3 loop: CASRGDSYGYTF. Written as DNA, the CDR3 is TGTGCCAGCAGAGGGGACAGCTATGGCTACACCTTC.

The rearrangement joins TRBV3-1 (or the pseudogene TRBV3-2) to TRBJ2-7; 11 bases are a match to TRBD2. The CDR3 loop spans 15 amino acids. The germline CDR1 and CDR2 sequences are LGHDT and YNNKEL (reference sequence). V lost 4 bases to trimming and J lost 0 bases; unmatched junction nucleotides: 2. CDR3 amino acids: CASSRTSGSSYEQYF. Here the CDR3 DNA reads TGTGCCAGCAGCCGTACTAGCGGGAGCTCCTACGAGCAGTACTTC.

This chain uses TRBV5-6 with TRBJ2-3; D possibly corresponds to TRBD1 (5 bases). With 3 bases removed from V and 0 bases from J, the gap between germline ends came to 8 bases. The CDR3 is 14 amino acids. The germline V gene has CDR1 SGHDT and CDR2 YYEEEE. CDR3 region: CASSSTASTDTQYF. The CDR3 coding sequence is TGTGCCAGCAGCTCGACAGCCAGCACAGATACGCAGTATTTT.

This clone has a single count. The genes are TRBV19 and TRBJ2-1; the D gene is possibly TRBD2 (5 bases). In germline, CDR1 is LNHDA, CDR2 SQIVND (reference sequence). V dropped 1 base and J dropped 7 bases, with 17 bases sitting between them. This CDR3 is 16 amino acids long. This CDR3 reads CASSIVRDWTGNEQFF. Here the CDR3 DNA reads TGTGCCAGTAGTATAGTCCGCGATTGGACGGGAAATGAGCAGTTCTTC.

V gene TRBV28 combines with J gene TRBJ2-7; TRBD1 matches at 8 bases. There are 14 residues in the CDR3. V shed 2 bases, J shed 3 bases, and the junction held 3 bases outside the gene matches. The germline CDR1 and CDR2 sequences are MDHEN and SYDVKM. CDR3: CASSLETGVYEQYF. DNA of the CDR3: TGTGCCAGCAGTTTAGAGACAGGGGTCTACGAGCAGTACTTC.

This rearrangement joins TRBV27 to TRBJ1-1; a weak D match, TRBD1 (6 bases). The CDR3 has 15 amino acids. Per the germline V gene, CDR1 is MNHEY and CDR2 is SMNVEV (reference sequence). Trimming left V 6 bases short and J 5 bases short, with 19 bases between. The CDR3 DNA reads TGTGCCAGCAGGCAAACACAGGGAAGGGGGACTGAAGCTTTCTTT. It specifies CASRQTQGRGTEAFF.

This clone has only one observation. V gene TRBV30 combines with J gene TRBJ1-6; unclear D gene. The CDR3 is made up of 14 amino acids. Per the germline V gene, CDR1 is GTSNPN and CDR2 is SVGIG (reference sequence). Trimming took 3 bases from V and 1 from J, leaving 7 bases between them. This chain's CDR3 is CAWRRSSYNSPLHF. In nucleotides, the CDR3 is TGTGCCTGGAGGCGATCATCCTATAATTCACCCCTCCACTTT.

The chain joins TRBV12-3 or TRBV12-4 to TRBJ1-2, with TRBD1 matching over 9 bases. V trimming: 8 bases; J trimming: 6 bases; junction bases outside the gene matches: 4. The length of the CDR3 is 12 residues. The CDR3 DNA sequence: TGTGCCAGCGGGGACAGGGATCATGGCTACACCTTC. Residues: CASGDRDHGYTF.

The genes are TRBV5-6 and TRBJ1-4; maybe TRBD1 (5 bases). V dropped 1 base and J dropped 3 bases, with 13 bases sitting between them. Germline V CDR1 and CDR2: SGHDT, YYEEEE. The CDR3 extends over 16 amino acids. CDR3 protein: CASSLQGLGANEKLFF. CDR3 nucleotides: TGTGCCAGCAGCTTGCAGGGACTGGGGGCTAATGAAAAACTGTTTTTT. Drawing the rest from reference TRBV5-6 and TRBJ1-4, the complete variable domain is DAGVTQSPTHLIKTRGQQVTLRCSPKSGHDTVSWYQQALGQGPQFIFQYYEEEERQRGNFPDRFSGHQFPNYSSELNVNALLLGDSALYLCASSLQGLGANEKLFFGSGTQLSVL.